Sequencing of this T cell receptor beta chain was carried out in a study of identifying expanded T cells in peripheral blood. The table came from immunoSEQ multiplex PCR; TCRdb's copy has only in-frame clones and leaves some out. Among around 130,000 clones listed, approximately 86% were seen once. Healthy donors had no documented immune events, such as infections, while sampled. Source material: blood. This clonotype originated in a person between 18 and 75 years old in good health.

The CDR3 sequence is CATSREVGTGGLNTEAFF. The CDR3 region has the DNA TGTGCCACCAGCAGAGAGGTCGGGACAGGGGGCCTGAACACTGAAGCTTTCTTT. The chain has TRBV15 and TRBJ1-1; 12 bases match TRBD1. This CDR3 comprises 18 residues. The germline gives CDR1 LNHNV, CDR2 YYDKDF (reference sequence). The V gene end was trimmed by 0 bases and the J gene end by 0 bases; junction bases not matched to a gene: 5.